This TCR beta chain appears in the sequencing data of a study of blood T cell repertoires in COVID-19. Across the whole study: Acute and convalescent COVID-19 samples came from the United States, Italy and Spain. T cells, B-cell-depleted T cells, or PBMCs provided the cDNA or gDNA that served as material.

V shed 6 bases and J shed 8 bases, with 16 bases lying between them. The CDR3 has 13 amino acids. CDR1 KGHSH and CDR2 LQKENI come from the germline V gene. Original data processing: Scientists estimated how many nucleated cells there were by amplifying reference gene primers. TCRdb's copy holds only in-frame clones and misses some; the assay was immunoSEQ multiplex PCR. V and J calls and clone size are given by that table; D and trimming were obtained from the DNA. The table has around 370,000 clones, about nine tenths seen once. Seattle patient enrollment occurred during active infection, with longitudinal follow-up thereafter.

Sequencing was performed on peripheral blood. The chain has TRBV18 and TRBJ1-2; D is ambiguous. This sequence was found in a woman in her sixties or seventies with COVID-19, enrolled during active disease. The CDR3: CASSREGSDGYTF. CDR3 nucleotides: TGTGCCAGCTCGCGTGAAGGGAGTGACGGCTACACCTTC.